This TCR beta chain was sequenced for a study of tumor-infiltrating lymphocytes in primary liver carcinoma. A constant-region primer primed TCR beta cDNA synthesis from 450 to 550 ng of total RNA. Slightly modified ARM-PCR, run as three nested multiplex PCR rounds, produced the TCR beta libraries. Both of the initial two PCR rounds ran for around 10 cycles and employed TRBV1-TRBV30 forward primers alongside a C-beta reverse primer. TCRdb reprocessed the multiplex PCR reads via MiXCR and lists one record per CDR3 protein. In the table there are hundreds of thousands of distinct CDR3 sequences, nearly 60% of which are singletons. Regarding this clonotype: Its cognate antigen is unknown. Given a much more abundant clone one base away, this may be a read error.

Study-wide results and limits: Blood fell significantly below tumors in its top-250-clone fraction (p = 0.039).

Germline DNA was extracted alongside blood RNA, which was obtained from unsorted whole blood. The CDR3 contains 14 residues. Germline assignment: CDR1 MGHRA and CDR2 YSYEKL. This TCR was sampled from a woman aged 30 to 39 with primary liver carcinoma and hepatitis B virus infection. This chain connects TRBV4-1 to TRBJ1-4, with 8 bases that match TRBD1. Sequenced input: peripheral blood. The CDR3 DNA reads TGCGCCAGCAGACCGGACAGGGCAAATGAAAAACTGTCTTTT. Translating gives CASRPDRANEKLSF.